This is a list of T cell receptor beta chains from one sample in a study of graft-versus-host responses after intestinal transplantation. Produced via immunoSEQ multiplex PCR; TCRdb's table is partial and in-frame only. The sample shows 100,000 or so clones, roughly 87% of them seen only once. No antigen is known for these receptors. The sequencing used unstimulated CD4+ T cells sorted from spleen or lymph node cells, collected before transplant. These receptors came from a human donor who was the organ donor for an intestinal transplant. Both conserved end residues are part of each CDR3. Fields, in order: D gene, clone size, J gene, V gene, CDR3 DNA, CDR3 protein. A D gene is named only where the DNA matches it firmly. The size entry is marked missing in some rows and otherwise reads once, few, many or a size class.

>TRBD1|once|TRBJ1-5|TRBV4-1
TGCGCCAGCAGCCAGGACCAAGGGACAGGGATACATTTT
CASSQDQGTGIHF
>NA|NA|TRBJ1-2|TRBV5-6
TGTGCCAGCAGCCCCACGGCGAGGGGAGCCAAGGGCTACACCTTC
CASSPTARGAKGYTF
>TRBD1|once|TRBJ2-6|TRBV5-1
TGCGCCAGCAGCTCGACCCGGGACAGGGGACCTGGGGCCAACGTCCTGACTTTC
CASSSTRDRGPGANVLTF
>NA|NA|TRBJ2-7|TRBV6-5
TGTGCCAGCAGTTACTCAGCAGTCTCCTACGAGCAGTACTTC
CASSYSAVSYEQYF
>NA|NA|TRBJ2-5|TRBV6-1
TGTGCCAGCAGTGAAGCGCAGGGAAGAGAGACCCAGTACTTC
CASSEAQGRETQYF
>NA|NA|TRBJ2-3|TRBV2
TGTGCCAGCAGTGAAAGGGGGGACGGCGCAGATACGCAGTATTTT
CASSERGDGADTQYF
>TRBD1|NA|TRBJ1-2|TRBV5-1
TGCGCCAGCAGCTTGACAGGGGGCGAAGGCTACACCTTC
CASSLTGGEGYTF
>NA|NA|TRBJ2-2|TRBV4-2
TGTGCCAGCAGCCAAGGGGAGGAAACCGGGGAGCTGTTTTTT
CASSQGEETGELFF
>TRBD2|NA|TRBJ2-2|TRBV2
TGTGCCAGCAGTGTACTAGCGGGGGGGCCGGGCACCGGGGAGCTGTTTTTT
CASSVLAGGPGTGELFF
>NA|once|TRBJ2-7|TRBV6-6
TGTGCCAGCAGTTACTTGCTAGCGTCTTACGAGCAGTACTTC
CASSYLLASYEQYF
>NA|NA|TRBJ2-3|TRBV30
TGTGCCTGGAGTGTTCTCCGCACAGATACGCAGTATTTT
CAWSVLRTDTQYF
>NA|NA|TRBJ2-7|TRBV6-6
TGTGCCAGCAGTACCCCCGGGGGACGGGAGCAGTACTTC
CASSTPGGREQYF
>NA|once|TRBJ1-1|TRBV30
TGTGCCTGGAGAACCGGGAACACTGAAGCTTTCTTT
CAWRTGNTEAFF
>NA|few|TRBJ1-3|TRBV14
TGTGCCAGCAGCCTGGACCGAATATCCTCTGGAAACACCATATATTTT
CASSLDRISSGNTIYF
>NA|NA|TRBJ1-6|TRBV11-2
TGTGCCAGCAGCTTTCAGACGGAGAATTCACCCCTCCACTTT
CASSFQTENSPLHF
>NA|NA|TRBJ1-1|TRBV4-2
TGTGCCAGCAGCCAGGATCTAGGACTGAACACTGAAGCTTTCTTT
CASSQDLGLNTEAFF
>NA|NA|TRBJ1-1|TRBV18
TGTGCCAGCTCAGCGTTTTTACCGGACTCGAACACTGAAGCTTTCTTT
CASSAFLPDSNTEAFF
>TRBD2|NA|TRBJ2-7|TRBV9
TGTGCCAGCAGCGCCCTAGCGGGGGGGGCCTACGAGCAGTACTTC
CASSALAGGAYEQYF
>NA|NA|TRBJ1-3|TRBV7-8
TGTGCCAGCAGCACGCGCGAAGGGACTGGAAACACCATATATTTT
CASSTREGTGNTIYF
>TRBD2|NA|TRBJ2-2|TRBV5-1
TGCGCCAGCAGCTTCGGCGGGGGGAACACCGGGGAGCTGTTTTTT
CASSFGGGNTGELFF
>NA|NA|TRBJ2-3|TRBV5-1
TGCGCCAGCAGCTTGGGTAGAGATACGCAGTATTTT
CASSLGRDTQYF
>TRBD1|NA|TRBJ1-2|TRBV7-9
TGTGCCAGCAGCTTCCGGGACAGGGGTCGAAATGGCTACACCTTC
CASSFRDRGRNGYTF
>NA|NA|TRBJ1-5|TRBV30
TGTGCCTGGAGTGTACAGATTACTAATCAGCCCCAGCATTTT
CAWSVQITNQPQHF
>NA|few|TRBJ2-2|TRBV19
TGTGCCAGTAGTTCAGGAGTGCGTTCGAACACCGGGGAGCTGTTTTTT
CASSSGVRSNTGELFF
>TRBD2|NA|TRBJ2-1|TRBV9
TGTGCCAGCAGCGCGCGCGGGGGGGCCTACGGGGGTGAGCAGTTCTTC
CASSARGGAYGGEQFF
>TRBD2|NA|TRBJ2-7|TRBV5-4
TGTGCCAGCAGCATGCCGGGACTACCCGCCGAGCAGTACTTC
CASSMPGLPAEQYF
>NA|NA|TRBJ1-1|TRBV6-5
TGTGCCAGCAATCTGGGGCCCGAACAGAACACTGAAGCTTTCTTT
CASNLGPEQNTEAFF
>NA|NA|TRBJ1-5|TRBV2
TGTGCCAGCAGTAAATCAGGGGTAAATCAGCCCCAGCATTTT
CASSKSGVNQPQHF
>TRBD1|few|TRBJ1-4|TRBV10-3
TGTGCCATCAGTGACACTGCCGGGACAGGGGTGGAAAAACTGTTTTTT
CAISDTAGTGVEKLFF
>TRBD1|NA|TRBJ2-7|TRBV5-6
TGTGCCAGCAGCTGGACAGGGGGCTACGAGCAGTACTTC
CASSWTGGYEQYF
>TRBD1|NA|TRBJ1-6|TRBV5-1
TGCGCCAGCTCGCCCGGGGACAGGGATAATTCACCCCTCCACTTT
CASSPGDRDNSPLHF
>NA|NA|TRBJ2-1|TRBV7-9
TGTGCCAGCAGCCCCCCGGCCTACAATGAGCAGTTCTTC
CASSPPAYNEQFF
>NA|NA|TRBJ1-5|TRBV9
TGTGCCAGCAGCGTAGGCAGCAATCAGCCCCAGCATTTT
CASSVGSNQPQHF